The 15 T cell receptor beta chains below were found in one sample sequenced in a study of OX40 agonist ivuxolimab in advanced cancers. The data were produced by immunoSEQ multiplex PCR, yet TCRdb's version contains in-frame clones alone and is incomplete. Of under 40,000 clones listed, nearly 80% were seen once; the top ten hold 9.5% to 15%. Source: CD4+ or CD8+ T cells sorted from blood, taken in a trial of the OX40 agonist ivuxolimab. Every receptor here comes from an adult with an advanced solid tumor such as melanoma, head and neck, liver or kidney cancer.

The chain couples TRBV9 to TRBJ2-3, with 7 bases matching TRBD2. V lost 2 bases, J lost 2 bases, and 8 bases stayed unmatched. This CDR3 is built from 16 residues. The germline CDR1 and CDR2 sequences are SGDLS and YYNGEE. CDR3 region: CASSVSLAVDTDTQYF. Written as DNA, the CDR3 is TGTGCCAGCAGCGTGAGTCTAGCGGTTGACACAGATACGCAGTATTTT. Full variable domain (missing parts from reference TRBV9 and TRBJ2-3): DSGVTQTPKHLITATGQRVTLRCSPRSGDLSVYWYQQSLDQGLQFLIQYYNGEERAKGNILERFSAQQFPDLHSELNLSSLELGDSALYFCASSVSLAVDTDTQYFGPGTRLTVL.

The chain combines TRBV28 with TRBJ2-5, with unresolved D. The CDR3 contains 16 residues. With 5 bases removed from V and 5 bases from J, the gap between germline ends came to 21 bases. CDR1 is MDHEN and CDR2 is SYDVKM in the germline V gene. The CDR3 is CASSPLGVAGSETQYF. The CDR3 bases are TGTGCCAGCAGTCCTCTTGGGGTGGCAGGATCGGAGACCCAGTACTTC.

The gene calls are TRBV6-5 and TRBJ1-2, with 7 bases aligning to TRBD1. Per the germline V gene, CDR1 is MNHEY and CDR2 is SVGAGI. The CDR3 loop spans 15 amino acids. V lost 4 bases to trimming and J lost 7 bases; unmatched junction nucleotides: 12. CDR3 nucleotide sequence: TGTGCCAGCAGTTCAACAGGGGCTTCGGGGCGTGGCTACACCTTC. Encoded protein: CASSSTGASGRGYTF.

Only one count was recorded for this clone. The V gene is TRBV5-4, the J gene TRBJ2-3, with D unclear. CDR1 SGHNT and CDR2 YYREEE come from the germline V gene (reference sequence). V was cut by 0 bases and J by 0 bases, with 8 bases left in between. The CDR3 runs to 15 residues. The CDR3 coding sequence is TGTGCCAGCAGCTTGGAAGCTAGTAGCACAGATACGCAGTATTTT. Its translation: CASSLEASSTDTQYF.

This chain uses TRBV7-6 with TRBJ2-3; TRBD2 aligns across 12 bases. The V segment lost 1 base and the J segment 3 bases; nucleotides outside the gene matches: 11. Germline assignment: CDR1 SGHVS and CDR2 FNYEAQ. The CDR3 spans 19 residues. CDR3 coding DNA: TGTGCCAGCAGCTTAGAAGCTAGCGGGGGGGTTAGTGAAACAGATACGCAGTATTTT. Translated: CASSLEASGGVSETDTQYF.

This rearrangement joins TRBV9 to TRBJ2-2; D is perhaps TRBD2 (5 bases). V was trimmed by 2 bases and J by 4 bases, leaving 15 bases between them. Germline CDR1 reads SGDLS; CDR2 reads YYNGEE. CDR3 length: 16 amino acids. CDR3 nucleotide sequence: TGTGCCAGCAGCGTGAGGGCCGGCGGCACCACCGGGGAGCTGTTTTTT. This gives the protein CASSVRAGGTTGELFF.

The chain links TRBV14 to TRBJ2-7; tentative D call: TRBD2 (5 bases). The germline CDR1 and CDR2 sequences are SGHDN and FVKESK. The CDR3 totals 13 residues. The V gene lost 3 bases and the J gene lost 2 bases, with 8 bases spanning the gap. The CDR3: CASSHYGTYEQYF. The CDR3, as DNA: TGTGCCAGCAGCCATTACGGGACCTACGAGCAGTACTTC.

V and J are TRBV9 and TRBJ2-1; 8 nucleotides match TRBD2. Trimming at V came to 3 bases and at J to 6 bases, leaving 11 bases not matched to a gene. In germline, CDR1 is SGDLS, CDR2 YYNGEE. The CDR3 is made up of 16 amino acids. The DNA of the CDR3 is TGTGCCAGCAGCGCAGATCCGGGACTAGTAACCAATGAGCAGTTCTTC. It is translated as CASSADPGLVTNEQFF.

The chain combines TRBV9 with TRBJ1-5; the D gene is possibly TRBD1 (5 bases). From germline, CDR1 is SGDLS and CDR2 YYNGEE. Trimming pared 7 bases from V and 4 bases from J, leaving 18 bases between. This CDR3 contains 15 residues. The CDR3 reads CASGPGGGPNQPQHF. CDR3 nucleotides: TGTGCCAGCGGCCCTGGGGGAGGACCAAATCAGCCCCAGCATTTT. Together with reference TRBV9 and TRBJ1-5, the CDR3 gives the full variable domain: DSGVTQTPKHLITATGQRVTLRCSPRSGDLSVYWYQQSLDQGLQFLIQYYNGEERAKGNILERFSAQQFPDLHSELNLSSLELGDSALYFCASGPGGGPNQPQHFGDGTRLSIL.

V usage is TRBV30 and J usage is TRBJ2-7; D remains ambiguous. Germline CDR1 and CDR2: GTSNPN and SVGIG (reference sequence). This CDR3 spans 12 amino acids. Trimming shortened V by 2 bases and J by 4 bases, and 9 bases separated the two germline ends. CDR3 sequence: CAWSPEVYEQYF. The CDR3 DNA reads as TGTGCCTGGAGTCCCGAGGTTTACGAGCAGTACTTC.

This sequence joins TRBV6-1 and TRBJ2-5; tentative D call: TRBD1 (5 bases). This CDR3 is 15 amino acids long. Germline V CDR1 and CDR2: MNHNS, SASEGT. Trimming cost V 4 bases and J 0 bases, with 12 bases left between them. The CDR3 spells CASSVTTEYQETQYF. DNA of the CDR3: TGTGCCAGCAGTGTAACGACAGAGTACCAAGAGACCCAGTACTTC.

The chain links TRBV5-1 to TRBJ2-3; D is possibly TRBD1 (5 bases). V shed 4 bases and J shed 6 bases, with 18 bases lying between them. The V gene's germline CDR1 is SGHRS and CDR2 YFSETQ. This CDR3 has 15 residues. The CDR3 region is CASSPRGRDYDTQYF. CDR3 in DNA: TGCGCCAGCAGCCCTAGGGGCAGGGATTACGATACGCAGTATTTT.

The chain couples TRBV5-6 to TRBJ2-6, with no clear D. CDR1 SGHDT and CDR2 YYEEEE come from the germline V gene. The ends were cut back, 1 base at V and 3 bases at J, with 2 bases in the middle. The CDR3 runs to 13 residues. The CDR3 bases are TGTGCCAGCAGCTTGTTTGGGGCCAACGTCCTGACTTTC. Its translation: CASSLFGANVLTF.

The V call is TRBV6-5, the J call TRBJ2-5, with 7 bases that match TRBD1. The J segment lost 2 bases and the V segment lost 9 bases, leaving 12 bases of the junction unmatched. Germline lookup yields CDR1 MNHEY and CDR2 SVGAGI. This CDR3 spans 15 amino acids. The CDR3 loop is CASRFRQGRQETQYF. The CDR3 region has the DNA TGTGCCAGTCGTTTTCGACAGGGACGGCAAGAGACCCAGTACTTC.

In its sample, this clone was seen a few times. The V call is TRBV5-4, the J call TRBJ2-6; D is perhaps TRBD1 (6 bases). The CDR3 consists of 17 residues. The germline V and J ends were trimmed by 0 bases and 0 bases, with 10 bases remaining between them. Germline V gives CDR1 SGHNT, CDR2 YYREEE (reference sequence). CDR3 residues: CASSLEGRGSGANVLTF. DNA for the CDR3: TGTGCCAGCAGCTTGGAAGGCAGGGGCTCTGGGGCCAACGTCCTGACTTTC.